Listed below are T cell receptor beta chains from one sample, sequenced in a study of metastatic and nonmetastatic thyroid tumors. With MiXCR, TCRdb called clones anew from the PCR reads. The sample contains some 84,000 clones, roughly 8.6% of which appear only once. The specimen sequenced was blood. These receptors were taken from a female donor with papillary thyroid cancer or a benign thyroid nodule (not recorded which). Some clones in this sample may be carry-over from other donors' samples. Both conserved end residues are part of each CDR3. A D gene is named only where the DNA matches it firmly. Size tells how often a clone was seen (once, few, many) or the class of an expanded clone, and some rows leave it out.

size	V	D	J	DNA	CDR3
many	TRBV20-1	-	TRBJ1-1	TGCAGTGTTGAGGAGAAGAACACTGAAGCTTTCTTT	CSVEEKNTEAFF
many	TRBV12-3/TRBV12-4	-	TRBJ2-2	TGTGCCAGCAGTGTATACAGGGCCACCGGGGAGCTGTTTTTT	CASSVYRATGELFF
few	TRBV12-3/TRBV12-4	-	TRBJ2-2	TGTGCCAGCAGTTTCCCCCCCGTGTGGTTTGTCACCGGGGAGCTGTTTTTT	CASSFPPVWFVTGELFF
many	TRBV11-3	-	TRBJ2-3	TGTGCCAGCAGGCGGACTAGCACAGATACGCAGTATTTT	CASRRTSTDTQYF
many	TRBV28	-	TRBJ1-2	TGTGCCAGCAGTAACTATAGATCCCACGGCTACACCTTC	CASSNYRSHGYTF
-	TRBV5-1	-	TRBJ2-3	TGCGCCAGCAGCTTGGAACGAGGTAACACAGATACGCAGTATTTT	CASSLERGNTDTQYF
few	TRBV12-3/TRBV12-4	-	TRBJ1-3	TGTGCCAGCACCGTCCGAGGGGCCGGAAACACCATATATTTT	CASTVRGAGNTIYF
-	TRBV5-1	-	TRBJ2-6	TGCGCCAGCAGGACAGCTAACTCTGGGTTGGGCGTCCTGACTTTC	CASRTANSGLGVLTF
many	TRBV5-1	TRBD1	TRBJ2-7	TGCGCCAGCAGCAGAGAACAGGGGGGCCCCGGCGAGCAGTACTTC	CASSREQGGPGEQYF
many	TRBV30	-	TRBJ1-5	TGTGCCTGGAGTCGGGAAAGGAATCAGCCCCAGCATTTT	CAWSRERNQPQHF
many	TRBV6-1	-	TRBJ2-3	TGTGCCAGCCGGATGGCGGGGGCCTACACAGATACGCAGTATTTT	CASRMAGAYTDTQYF
few	TRBV28	TRBD1	TRBJ1-1	TGTGCCAGTTCAGGGGGCTGGGCCACTGAAGCTTTCTTT	CASSGGWATEAFF
many	TRBV12-3/TRBV12-4	-	TRBJ1-1	TGTGCCAGCAGTTTAGGGCAGGGAACTGAAGCTTTCTTT	CASSLGQGTEAFF
many	TRBV6-5	-	TRBJ1-4	TGTGCCAGCAGTTACATACGGGAGGGAGAAAAACTGTTTTTT	CASSYIREGEKLFF
many	TRBV10-1	-	TRBJ1-1	TGCGCCAGCAGTGAGGCGAACAGGGAGGCTTTCTTT	CASSEANREAFF
many	TRBV12-3/TRBV12-4	-	TRBJ1-5	TGTGCCAGCAGTTTTCGAGGAGGGAACCAGCCCCAGCATTTT	CASSFRGGNQPQHF
many	TRBV7-6	-	TRBJ2-1	TGTGCCAGCAGCTTAATAGGCAGCTACAATGAGCAGTTCTTC	CASSLIGSYNEQFF
few	TRBV19	-	TRBJ2-1	TGTGCCAGTAGTTTTTTGTTAGGCTTGGGCTCCTACAATGAGCAGTTCTTC	CASSFLLGLGSYNEQFF
many	TRBV20-1	-	TRBJ1-2	TGCAGTGCAGCCCCTGGGGGATCTTATGGCTACACCTTC	CSAAPGGSYGYTF
few	TRBV19	TRBD2	TRBJ2-3	TGTGCCACCTCTTTTAGCGGGGATACGCAGTATTTT	CATSFSGDTQYF
many	TRBV28	-	TRBJ1-1	TGTGCCAGCAGTTTCCCCCCAGCTACGAACACTGAAGCTTTCTTT	CASSFPPATNTEAFF
many	TRBV28	-	TRBJ1-5	TGTGCCAGCAGTTTCGACAGCAATCAGCCCCAGCATTTT	CASSFDSNQPQHF
-	TRBV19	TRBD1	TRBJ2-2	TGTGTGGGGGGGGACAGGGGTTACCGGGGAGCTGTTTTT	CVGGDRGYRGAVF
many	TRBV6-5	-	TRBJ2-5	TGTGCCAGCAGTTACAGGGGCGAGACCCAGTACTTC	CASSYRGETQYF